This is a list of T cell receptor beta chains from one sample in a study of T cells in Graves' hyperthyroidism and ophthalmopathy. TCRdb reanalysed the multiplex PCR reads using MiXCR and keeps one entry per CDR3 protein. Found here are fewer than 850,000 distinct CDR3 sequences, 17% of them singletons; the top ten hold 15% to 19%. The specimen was blood. The receptors here all came from a man between 50 and 59 years old with Graves' hyperthyroidism. The CDR3 runs from the conserved cysteine through the conserved F or W. The order of the fields is D gene, V gene, clone size, J gene, CDR3 DNA, CDR3 protein. A D gene is named only where the DNA matches it firmly. Not every row has a clone size; where given, it reads once, few, many or a size class.

NA	TRBV12-3/TRBV12-4	many	TRBJ1-6	TGTGCCAGCAGGACAGATAATTCACCCCTCCACTTT	CASRTDNSPLHF
NA	TRBV14	NA	TRBJ2-3	TGTGCCAGCAGCCAGCAGGAGTTCCTAACGCAGTATTTT	CASSQQEFLTQYF
NA	TRBV3-1	many	TRBJ2-5	TGTGCCAGCAGCCAAGGAGCAGGGTTGTTAGAGACCCAGTACTTC	CASSQGAGLLETQYF
TRBD2	TRBV11-2	many	TRBJ2-1	TGTGCCAGCAGCATTAGCGGGAGGTGGGGCAATGAGCAGTTCTTC	CASSISGRWGNEQFF
NA	TRBV4-1	few	TRBJ2-1	TGCGCCAGCAGCCAGGATCCCCTAGTCGAGCAGTTCTTC	CASSQDPLVEQFF
NA	TRBV12-3/TRBV12-4	many	TRBJ1-5	TGTGCCAGCGGGGGAGGAGGAGGCAATCAGCCCCAGCATTTT	CASGGGGGNQPQHF
NA	TRBV10-3	NA	TRBJ2-7	TGTGCCATCAGTGAGCCGGGGCAGGGGCTTACCTACGAGCAGTACTTC	CAISEPGQGLTYEQYF
NA	TRBV28	few	TRBJ2-3	TGTGCCAGCAGTTCAAGGATTCTTTTGGTGGCAGATACGCAGTATTTT	CASSSRILLVADTQYF
TRBD2	TRBV20-1	NA	TRBJ2-1	TGCAGTGCTCGAACCCCTCGCGGGACTAGCGGGAGAGGGACCTACAATGAGCAGTTCTTC	CSARTPRGTSGRGTYNEQFF
TRBD1	TRBV19	NA	TRBJ1-5	TGTGCCAGTAGTAAAAACAGGGGGCCGGGTAGCAATCAGCCCCAGCATTTT	CASSKNRGPGSNQPQHF
NA	TRBV24-1	few	TRBJ2-2	TGTGCCACCAGTGATCCCCGTAGCAAGCCCGGGGAGCTGTTTTTT	CATSDPRSKPGELFF
NA	TRBV28	few	TRBJ2-1	TGTGCCAGCAGTGCCCAACAGGAGAAGGAGTTCTTC	CASSAQQEKEFF
NA	TRBV27	few	TRBJ2-1	TGTGCCAGCAGTCACCTAGAGGGCTCCTACAATGAGCAGTTCTTC	CASSHLEGSYNEQFF
NA	TRBV6-2/TRBV6-3	once	TRBJ2-6	TGTGCCAGCAGTGACCTCGTTGGCGACACGGGGGCCAACGTCCTGACTTTC	CASSDLVGDTGANVLTF
NA	TRBV6-5	NA	TRBJ1-3	TGTGCCAGCGATACTACAGGGAATCTTGGAAACACCATATATTTT	CASDTTGNLGNTIYF
TRBD1	TRBV5-4	NA	TRBJ1-1	TGTGCCAGCAGCCTACAGGGGTTGGTCACTGAAGCTTTCTTT	CASSLQGLVTEAFF
NA	TRBV27	few	TRBJ2-3	TGTGCCAGCAGCTGGGGGACCTCACGTGCAGATACGCAGTATTTT	CASSWGTSRADTQYF
NA	TRBV27	NA	TRBJ2-1	TGTGCCAGCAGCTTTACAGGGATTTCCTACAATGAGCAGTTCTTC	CASSFTGISYNEQFF
NA	TRBV11-3	many	TRBJ1-1	TGTGCCAGCAGCTTAGTAGAGACGGCCGAAGCTTTCTTT	CASSLVETAEAFF
NA	TRBV2	many	TRBJ2-7	TGTGCCAGCATCCAAGACCGTAGCGCCTTCTACGAGCAGTACTTC	CASIQDRSAFYEQYF